The following is a TCR beta chain sequence with its context. Its antigen remains undetermined. One base away there is no much larger clone; base qualities are not given. Taken from the germline V gene (reference sequence), the CDR1 and CDR2 loops are LNHDA and SQIVND. V is cut by 4 bases and J by 4 bases, and the space between the germline ends is 5 bases. Including cysteine and phenylalanine, the CDR3 has 12 amino acids. Just the 36-base CDR3 DNA is kept, in frame starting at base 1. The sample belongs to a study of control samples from healthy donors and cancer patients (dated by TCRdb to about 2020). To prepare the library, the immunoSEQ multiplex PCR assay was applied. The source is immuneACCESS, and TCRdb retained only in-frame sequences with V and J called. Part of the clones is not carried over; for the studies checked, unresolved V genes explain less than half of this, and the remainder is unexplained. In this sample the table shows 40,000 to 55,000 clones, 70% to 90% of which occur a single time. Roughly 10% of the sample is taken by the ten largest.

The rearrangement joined TRBV19 to TRBJ1-5; there is no confident call for the D gene. Material for sequencing was PBMCs. This TCR came from a woman in her sixties or seventies with lung cancer. The CDR3 amino acid sequence is: CASSRWNQPQHF. The nucleotide sequence reads as follows: TGTGCCAGTAGTAGATGGAATCAGCCCCAGCATTTT. Outside the CDR3, residues come from the reference TRBV19 and TRBJ1-5 proteins, so the full variable domain is: DGGITQSPKYLFRKEGQNVTLSCEQNLNHDAMYWYRQDPGQGLRLIYYSQIVNDFQKGDIAEGYSVSREKKESFPLTVTSAQKNPTAFYLCASSRWNQPQHFGDGTRLSIL.